This is a list of T cell receptor beta chains from one sample in a study of control samples from healthy donors and cancer patients. TCRdb keeps only in-frame clones here, not all; method: immunoSEQ multiplex PCR. The sample consists of roughly 120,000 clones, less than 95% of them appearing once. Sequenced sample: blood. These TCRs come from a man aged 30-40 years in good health. Each CDR3 is given with its conserved first and last residue. Fields, in order: D gene, J gene, V gene, CDR3 protein. A D gene is named only where the DNA matches it firmly.

D gene: NA
J gene: TRBJ2-7
V gene: TRBV14
CDR3 protein: CASSHPNGVHEQYF

D gene: TRBD2
J gene: TRBJ2-4
V gene: TRBV4-3
CDR3 protein: CASSPLAGGGAKNIQYF

D gene: NA
J gene: TRBJ1-5
V gene: TRBV4-3
CDR3 protein: CASSQDLGAGQPQHF

D gene: NA
J gene: TRBJ1-2
V gene: TRBV18
CDR3 protein: CASSPAIDYGYTF

D gene: NA
J gene: TRBJ1-4
V gene: TRBV27
CDR3 protein: CASSLSGGDEKLFF

D gene: NA
J gene: TRBJ2-3
V gene: TRBV19
CDR3 protein: CASSIQGRPTDTQYF

D gene: NA
J gene: TRBJ2-1
V gene: TRBV4-1
CDR3 protein: CASSQVLAPANEQFF

D gene: TRBD2
J gene: TRBJ2-1
V gene: TRBV3-1/TRBV3-2
CDR3 protein: CASSQLAGANNEQFF

D gene: NA
J gene: TRBJ1-5
V gene: TRBV2
CDR3 protein: CASTQENNQPQHF

D gene: NA
J gene: TRBJ1-6
V gene: TRBV6-5
CDR3 protein: CASSYGRASYNSPLHF

D gene: NA
J gene: TRBJ2-3
V gene: TRBV30
CDR3 protein: CAWTSTTDTQYF

D gene: TRBD2
J gene: TRBJ2-7
V gene: TRBV7-2
CDR3 protein: CASSYQRGGQEQYF

D gene: NA
J gene: TRBJ2-7
V gene: TRBV5-1
CDR3 protein: CASNRDGQRYEQYF

D gene: NA
J gene: TRBJ2-3
V gene: TRBV6-4
CDR3 protein: CASSESDHTDTQYF

D gene: NA
J gene: TRBJ1-1
V gene: TRBV6-2/TRBV6-3
CDR3 protein: CASSYRGVSATEAFF

D gene: NA
J gene: TRBJ2-1
V gene: TRBV19
CDR3 protein: CASREAGLSSYNEQFF

D gene: TRBD2
J gene: TRBJ2-1
V gene: TRBV28
CDR3 protein: CASSLRLAGGWNEQFF

D gene: NA
J gene: TRBJ2-5
V gene: TRBV10-3
CDR3 protein: CAISESLMEETQYF